Presented here are 26 T cell receptor beta chains from one specimen sequenced in a study of blood T cell repertoires in COVID-19. Some clones are missing from TCRdb's copy, which holds only in-frame ones; the method was immunoSEQ multiplex PCR. The table has some 150,000 clones, 88% seen once. Input material: peripheral blood. The origin of the receptors is a woman aged 55-70 years with acute or convalescent COVID-19.

The rearrangement uses TRBV20-1 and TRBJ1-2; D is perhaps TRBD1 (5 bases). The V gene's germline CDR1 is DFQATT and CDR2 SNEGSKA (reference sequence). Trimming stripped 3 bases from V and 2 bases from J, with 13 bases between. CDR3 length: 14 residues. In DNA form, the CDR3 reads TGCAGTGCTAGTCGTGGGGGAGGGAACTATGGCTACACCTTC. It specifies CSASRGGGNYGYTF.

The chain links TRBV4-2 to TRBJ1-5; D unresolved. Trimming removed 0 bases at V and 5 bases at J, with 5 bases between. CDR1 and CDR2 (germline): LGHNA, YNFKEQ. The CDR3 totals 13 residues. This CDR3 reads CASSQDGHQPQHF. CDR3 bases: TGTGCCAGCAGCCAAGACGGTCATCAGCCCCAGCATTTT.

V usage is TRBV7-3 and J usage is TRBJ2-7, with 14 bases fitting TRBD2. V was pared by 4 bases and J by 5 bases, with 1 base of the junction left unmatched. There are 14 residues in the CDR3. Germline loops: CDR1 SGHTA, CDR2 FQGTGA. The DNA of the CDR3 is TGTGCCAGCAGCTCGGGACTAGCGGGGGACGAGCAGTACTTC. Encoded protein: CASSSGLAGDEQYF.

The gene calls are TRBV11-2 and TRBJ2-1, with D possibly being TRBD2 (5 bases). Germline V gene sequence: CDR1 SGHAT, CDR2 FQNNGV. The CDR3 is 15 amino acids. The germline V and J ends were trimmed by 2 bases and 3 bases, with 11 bases remaining between them. The CDR3 loop is CASSLREPFYNEQFF. As DNA, the CDR3 is TGTGCCAGCAGCTTAAGGGAGCCTTTCTACAATGAGCAGTTCTTC.

This chain's CDR3 is CATSQQGDHGYTF. CDR3 nucleotides: TGTGCCACCAGCCAACAGGGCGACCATGGCTACACCTTC. This chain uses TRBV24-1 with TRBJ1-2; D possibly corresponds to TRBD1 (6 bases). Per the germline V gene, CDR1 is KGHDR and CDR2 is SFDVKD. V was pared by 7 bases and J by 6 bases, with 14 bases between. The CDR3 length is 13 residues.

The chain uses TRBV5-4 and TRBJ2-7; tentative D call: TRBD1 (5 bases). The V and J ends lost 4 bases and 2 bases respectively, with 13 bases between them. Germline CDR1 SGHNT, CDR2 YYREEE (reference sequence). The CDR3 is 14 amino acids. Here the CDR3 DNA reads TGTGCCAGCAGCCTACAGGTTTTCCCCTACGAGCAGTACTTC. This translates into CASSLQVFPYEQYF.

The chain joins TRBV18 to TRBJ1-1; D unresolved. CDR1 is KGHSH, CDR2 LQKENI, per germline. The CDR3 extends over 14 amino acids. Between the trimmed V and J ends, which lost 5 bases and 1 base, there was a span of 11 bases. The CDR3 DNA is TGTGCCAGCTCAACCAAACGGGAGAACACTGAAGCTTTCTTT. This codes for CASSTKRENTEAFF.

The gene calls are TRBV9 and TRBJ2-7, with 7 bases fitting TRBD1. Losses at the gene ends were 3 bases for V and 4 bases for J; bases not matched to a gene: 13. The CDR3 is made up of 16 amino acids. CDR1 and CDR2 (germline): SGDLS, YYNGEE. The CDR3 nucleotides are TGTGCCAGCAGCGAAGGACAGGAGGAGTTTTTGTACGAGCAGTACTTC. It specifies CASSEGQEEFLYEQYF.

This chain links TRBV6-1 with TRBJ2-5; 7 positions agree with TRBD1. Germline CDR1 MNHNS, CDR2 SASEGT. V trimming: 3 bases; J trimming: 5 bases; junction bases outside the gene matches: 3. There are 13 residues in the CDR3. CDR3 loop: CASSELTGETQYF. The CDR3 coding sequence is TGTGCCAGCAGTGAGTTGACAGGGGAGACCCAGTACTTC.

The rearrangement links TRBV19 to TRBJ2-1, with 7 bases that match TRBD1. Germline lookup yields CDR1 LNHDA and CDR2 SQIVND (reference sequence). J gave up 4 bases and V 5 bases, and 14 bases lay outside the gene matches. The length of the CDR3 is 17 residues. CDR3 sequence reads: CASSPLRRDRAYNEQFF. The CDR3 region has the DNA TGTGCCAGTAGTCCACTACGCAGAGACAGGGCTTACAATGAGCAGTTCTTC.

V gene TRBV19 combines with J gene TRBJ2-1, with D possibly matching TRBD1 (5 bases). The germline V and J ends were trimmed by 3 bases and 9 bases, with 21 bases remaining between them. The CDR3 sequence is 16 residues long. Germline assignment: CDR1 LNHDA and CDR2 SQIVND (reference sequence). The CDR3 region has the DNA TGTGCCAGTAGTATGGCCCCTGGGGCGACGATCACTGAGCAGTTCTTC. Amino acids: CASSMAPGATITEQFF. The complete variable domain, with remaining parts taken from reference TRBV19 and TRBJ2-1, reads DGGITQSPKYLFRKEGQNVTLSCEQNLNHDAMYWYRQDPGQGLRLIYYSQIVNDFQKGDIAEGYSVSREKKESFPLTVTSAQKNPTAFYLCASSMAPGATITEQFFGPGTRLTVL.

V gene TRBV7-9 combines with J gene TRBJ2-1; the match to TRBD2 covers 9 bases. The CDR3 is 15 residues long. The germline V gene encodes CDR1 SEHNR and CDR2 FQNEAQ (reference sequence). J lost 6 bases, V lost 7 bases, and 10 bases had no gene match. The CDR3 loop is CASTPLAGGPNEQFF. The CDR3 DNA sequence: TGTGCCAGCACCCCCCTGGCGGGGGGGCCCAATGAGCAGTTCTTC.

V usage is TRBV6-2 or TRBV6-3 and J usage is TRBJ2-1; 11 bases fit TRBD2. The CDR3 runs 14 residues. V shed 5 bases and J 9 bases; nucleotides not matched to a gene: 6. The germline V gene has CDR1 MNHEY and CDR2 SVGEGT. The CDR3 loop reads CASSIAGGPGEQFF. The CDR3 coding sequence is TGTGCCAGCAGTATAGCGGGGGGGCCGGGTGAGCAGTTCTTC.

This clone was detected once. The CDR3 sequence is CASSSPTGYPDKDTF. The CDR3 nucleotides read TGTGCCAGCAGCTCACCGACAGGCTACCCCGACAAGGACACCTTC. This sequence joins TRBV7-2 and TRBJ1-2, with D possibly matching TRBD1 (6 bases). Germline values: CDR1 SGHTA, CDR2 FQGNSA. The germline V and J ends were trimmed by 4 bases and 12 bases, with 24 bases remaining between them. The CDR3 extends over 15 amino acids.

In its sample, this clone was seen a few times. The chain uses TRBV3-1 (or the pseudogene TRBV3-2) and TRBJ1-1; 7 nucleotides align to TRBD1. V was pared by 4 bases and J by 4 bases, with 9 bases of the junction left unmatched. CDR1 and CDR2 from the germline V gene are LGHDT and YNNKEL (reference sequence). CDR3 length: 15 amino acids. CDR3 nucleotides: TGTGCCAGCAGCCTAGGCAGACAGGGCTTCACTGAAGCTTTCTTT. As protein: CASSLGRQGFTEAFF.

The chain links TRBV19 to TRBJ1-2; 8 nucleotides line up with TRBD1. The CDR3 covers 15 residues. Germline assignment: CDR1 LNHDA and CDR2 SQIVND (reference sequence). V dropped 5 bases and J dropped 2; count of bases not matched to a gene: 7. CDR3 DNA: TGTGCCAGTAGTTATAATGGGGACAGGAACTATGGCTACACCTTC. Its translation: CASSYNGDRNYGYTF.

This sequence joins TRBV30 and TRBJ1-1; no definite D call. The CDR3 totals 13 residues. The germline gives CDR1 GTSNPN, CDR2 SVGIG (reference sequence). V lost 2 bases to trimming and J lost 1 base, with 8 bases between them. Written as DNA, the CDR3 is TGTGCCTGGAGTTTAATAGAGAACACTGAAGCTTTCTTT. Its protein is CAWSLIENTEAFF. Looking up the rest from reference TRBV30 and TRBJ1-1 gives the full variable domain: SQTIHQWPATLVQPVGSPLSLECTVEGTSNPNLYWYRQAAGRGLQLLFYSVGIGQISSEVPQNLSASRPQDRQFILSSKKLLLSDSGFYLCAWSLIENTEAFFGQGTRLTVV.

This clone was detected once. The V and J genes are TRBV7-3 and TRBJ2-1; 10 nucleotides agree with TRBD2. With 5 bases clipped from V and 8 bases from J, the junction kept 12 bases outside the gene matches. This CDR3 region has 16 residues. Germline CDR1 reads SGHTA; CDR2 reads FQGTGA. CDR3 sequence reads: CASSPTLSGGAYEQFF. The CDR3 bases are TGTGCCAGCAGCCCCACTCTAAGCGGGGGGGCGTATGAGCAGTTCTTC. The variable domain in full, with the rest retrieved from reference TRBV7-3 and TRBJ2-1, is GAGVSQTPSNKVTEKGKYVELRCDPISGHTALYWYRQSLGQGPEFLIYFQGTGAADDSGLPNDRFFAVRPEGSVSTLKIQRTERGDSAVYLCASSPTLSGGAYEQFFGPGTRLTVL.

This chain connects TRBV4-3 to TRBJ2-7; 7 nucleotides match TRBD2. The CDR3 runs 16 residues. After removal of 4 bases from V and 4 bases from J, the junction contained 13 bases not matched to a gene. CDR1 is LGHNA and CDR2 is YSLEER in the germline V gene. DNA of the CDR3: TGCGCCAGCAGCCCCCGTCCCAGCGGGGTGATTTACGAGCAGTACTTC. As protein: CASSPRPSGVIYEQYF.

Worth noting for this clone: At one end the junction does not follow the germline gene, possibly because of a read error. J is TRBJ1-2 and V is TRBV5-4; 7 nucleotides line up with TRBD1. The germline V gene has CDR1 SGHNT and CDR2 YYREEE (reference sequence). This CDR3 is 15 amino acids long. The chain's CDR3 is CASGLWTGANYGYTF. The CDR3 nucleotides are TGTGCCAGCGGCTTGTGGACAGGAGCTAACTATGGCTACACCTTC.

The rearrangement uses TRBV7-2 and TRBJ2-3; 7 bases align to TRBD1. The CDR3 sequence is 13 residues long. The trim removed 1 base at V and 14 bases at J, leaving 9 bases unmatched. Germline CDR1 and CDR2: SGHTA and FQGNSA. The CDR3 reads CASSLVAGGPPYF. DNA of the CDR3: TGTGCCAGCAGCTTAGTCGCAGGGGGTCCGCCGTATTTT.

The chain employs TRBV4-2 and TRBJ2-1, with TRBD2 identical over 10 bases. CDR3 length: 17 residues. J was trimmed by 8 bases and V by 1 base; bases with no gene match: 11. From germline, CDR1 is LGHNA and CDR2 YNFKEQ. CDR3 sequence: CASSQAQRGGRLDEQFF. As DNA, the CDR3 is TGTGCCAGCAGCCAAGCTCAGCGGGGGGGCCGTTTGGATGAGCAGTTCTTC.

As concerns this clone: Additional DNA sequences in this sample encode the identical CDR3. CDR3 nucleotide sequence: TGTGCCAGCAGTTTCGGGGGCTACGAGCAGTACTTC. Amino acids: CASSFGGYEQYF. J is TRBJ2-7 and V is TRBV12-3 or TRBV12-4; weak D call: TRBD2 (6 bases). This CDR3 has 12 residues. V lost 3 bases and J 3 bases, leaving 6 bases between the germline ends.

The gene calls are TRBV28 and TRBJ2-3; 9 positions agree with TRBD2. CDR1 MDHEN and CDR2 SYDVKM come from the germline V gene. The CDR3 contains 14 residues. The ends lost 1 base at V and 8 bases at J; junction bases unmatched: 4. CDR3 sequence reads: CASSLYVSGGTQYF. The CDR3 bases are TGTGCCAGCAGTTTATACGTTAGCGGGGGTACGCAGTATTTT.

This chain connects TRBV7-2 to TRBJ1-2; TRBD1 is a possible D gene (5 bases). The CDR3 spans 18 residues. V gave up 1 base and J gave up 2 bases, with 20 bases separating them. The germline V gene has CDR1 SGHTA and CDR2 FQGNSA. CDR3 bases: TGTGCCAGCAGCTTAGTGGGCAGTTCAGGGTTGGGCAACTATGGCTACACCTTC. Translating it yields CASSLVGSSGLGNYGYTF.

This chain joins TRBV19 and TRBJ2-7; 8 bases agree with TRBD2. CDR1 and CDR2 from the germline V gene are LNHDA and SQIVND (reference sequence). J lost 1 base, V lost 2 bases, and 10 bases had no gene match. The CDR3 totals 17 residues. The CDR3 protein is CASSISGGGGQSYEQYF. CDR3 nucleotides: TGTGCCAGTAGTATATCCGGCGGCGGGGGGCAGTCCTACGAGCAGTACTTC.